This passage covers 32 T cell receptor beta chains from one sample sequenced in a study of blood T cell repertoires in COVID-19. Libraries were prepared by immunoSEQ multiplex PCR; TCRdb keeps only in-frame clonotypes and omits some of them. The table lists fewer than 60,000 clones, approximately 86% of them singletons. Sequenced material: peripheral blood. The receptor source for this set is a human donor with acute or convalescent COVID-19. The donor label of this sample is uncertain.

This clone was seen a few times. The chain has TRBV10-1 and TRBJ2-3, with 8 bases that match TRBD2. V shed 3 bases and J 5 bases; nucleotides not matched to a gene: 4. The CDR3 is 14 amino acids. The germline gives CDR1 WNHNN, CDR2 SYGVQD (reference sequence). The CDR3: CASSESGRGDTQYF. The CDR3 DNA is TGCGCCAGCAGTGAATCCGGGAGGGGAGATACGCAGTATTTT.

The J gene is TRBJ2-1, the V gene TRBV11-2; 8 positions match TRBD2. Germline V gene sequence: CDR1 SGHAT, CDR2 FQNNGV. J was trimmed by 5 bases and V by 2 bases; bases with no gene match: 5. The length of the CDR3 is 15 residues. The CDR3 protein is CASSLLAGGNNEQFF. In DNA form, the CDR3 reads TGTGCCAGCAGCTTACTTGCGGGAGGCAACAATGAGCAGTTCTTC.

CDR3 loop: CASSLFGGITGELFF. The CDR3 DNA reads TGTGCCAGCAGCTTATTCGGGGGGATCACCGGGGAGCTGTTTTTT. The rearrangement joins TRBV7-2 to TRBJ2-2; TRBD2 aligns across 7 bases. Germline-derived CDR1 and CDR2 are SGHTA and FQGNSA. V was clipped by 2 bases and J by 4 bases; unmatched bases: 4. The length of the CDR3 is 15 residues. The full variable domain, completed using reference TRBV7-2 and TRBJ2-2, is GAGVSQSPSNKVTEKGKDVELRCDPISGHTALYWYRQSLGQGLEFLIYFQGNSAPDKSGLPSDRFSAERTGGSVSTLTIQRTQQEDSAVYLCASSLFGGITGELFFGEGSRLTVL.

This chain connects TRBV5-1 to TRBJ2-4, with D possibly matching TRBD2 (5 bases). V was shortened by 0 bases and J by 9 bases, with 13 bases between the two germline ends. The germline gives CDR1 SGHRS, CDR2 YFSETQ. The CDR3 sequence is 14 residues long. CDR3: CASSLDTVRGIQYF. The CDR3 DNA is TGCGCCAGCAGCTTGGACACGGTTCGGGGCATTCAGTACTTC.

The chain combines TRBV14 with TRBJ2-1; D is unclear. The CDR3 contains 17 residues. V lost 0 bases, J lost 7 bases, and 19 bases lay in between. Germline CDR1 is SGHDN and CDR2 is FVKESK. CDR3 sequence (DNA): TGTGCCAGCAGCCAAGAGGGCTTACCCCAATCGGTAAATGAGCAGTTCTTC. Protein sequence: CASSQEGLPQSVNEQFF.

The CDR3 protein is CAISESPSRGRGSNYGYTF. CDR3 bases: TGTGCCATCAGTGAGTCACCCTCGAGGGGGCGCGGATCTAACTATGGCTACACCTTC. The chain carries TRBV10-3 and TRBJ1-2; TRBD1 agrees at 7 bases. With V trimmed by 0 bases and J by 0 bases, 13 bases remained unmatched. The germline V gene encodes CDR1 ENHRY and CDR2 SYGVKD. The CDR3 is made up of 19 amino acids.

The V call is TRBV5-4, the J call TRBJ2-6, with D uncertain. This CDR3 is built from 13 residues. Germline V gene data show CDR1 as SGHNT and CDR2 as YYREEE (reference sequence). The V and J ends lost 7 bases and 0 bases respectively, with 5 bases between them. In nucleotides, the CDR3 is TGTGCCAGCGGCCGCTCTGGGGCCAACGTCCTGACTTTC. Translated: CASGRSGANVLTF.

V gene TRBV18 combines with J gene TRBJ2-3; D gene ambiguous. V was shortened by 5 bases and J by 3 bases, with 6 bases between the two germline ends. This CDR3 comprises 12 residues. Germline lookup yields CDR1 KGHSH and CDR2 LQKENI. For the CDR3, the DNA is TGTGCCAGCTCAGCGGAGACAGATACGCAGTATTTT. It translates to CASSAETDTQYF.

J is TRBJ2-1 and V is TRBV28; D call uncertain. V was clipped by 8 bases and J by 0 bases, with 14 bases between them. Germline-derived CDR1 and CDR2 are MDHEN and SYDVKM. There are 15 residues in the CDR3. This CDR3 reads CASGPGSSSYNEQFF. CDR3 nucleotide sequence: TGTGCCAGCGGCCCAGGCTCGTCCTCCTACAATGAGCAGTTCTTC. Full variable domain (remainder filled in from reference TRBV28 and TRBJ2-1): DVKVTQSSRYLVKRTGEKVFLECVQDMDHENMFWYRQDPGLGLRLIYFSYDVKMKEKGDIPEGYSVSREKKERFSLILESASTNQTSMYLCASGPGSSSYNEQFFGPGTRLTVL.

The chain recombines TRBV6-6 with TRBJ2-5, with a weak D call TRBD1 (6 bases). Trimming left V 5 bases short and J 5 bases short, with 12 bases between. Germline V gene data show CDR1 as MNHNY and CDR2 as SVGAGI (reference sequence). This CDR3 comprises 13 residues. The CDR3 here is CASSHRVRETQYF. The CDR3 nucleotides read TGTGCCAGCAGTCACAGGGTCCGGGAGACCCAGTACTTC.

The chain links TRBV3-1 (or the pseudogene TRBV3-2) to TRBJ2-7; 8 nucleotides match TRBD1. V shed 0 bases and J 1 base; nucleotides not matched to a gene: 11. The CDR3 is 18 residues long. Germline V gene sequence: CDR1 LGHDT, CDR2 YNNKEL (reference sequence). The CDR3 nucleotides read TGTGCCAGCAGCCAAGATCGGCCCCGGGACAGGTATTCCTACGAGCAGTACTTC. It codes for CASSQDRPRDRYSYEQYF.

This clone was observed a few times. The chain links TRBV14 to TRBJ1-5; D is undetermined. The V end lost 3 bases, the J end lost 3 bases, and 6 bases lay between the germline ends. Germline lookup yields CDR1 SGHDN and CDR2 FVKESK. The CDR3 has 13 residues. For the CDR3, the DNA is TGTGCCAGCAGCCATAGTCCCAATCAGCCCCAGCATTTT. Translation: CASSHSPNQPQHF.

V is TRBV5-1 and J is TRBJ1-2, with a tentative D call TRBD1 (6 bases). The germline CDR1 and CDR2 sequences are SGHRS and YFSETQ. The germline V and J ends were trimmed by 1 base and 6 bases, with 13 bases remaining between them. CDR3 length equals 14 residues. DNA of the CDR3: TGCGCCAGCAGCTTGAGCCGGGGGGCGAATGGCTACACCTTC. It is translated as CASSLSRGANGYTF.

CDR3 in amino acids: CASSRTSGRGNEQFF. Here the CDR3 DNA reads TGTGCCAGCAGTCGGACTAGCGGGAGGGGCAATGAGCAGTTCTTC. This chain links TRBV6-2 or TRBV6-3 with TRBJ2-1; the match to TRBD2 covers 15 bases. The CDR3 is 15 amino acids. Germline trimming cut 5 bases from V and 6 bases from J; bases unmatched to any gene: 2. CDR1 is MNHEY, CDR2 SVGEGT, per germline.

The rearrangement links TRBV11-2 to TRBJ1-1; 11 bases are a match to TRBD1. The trim removed 5 bases at V and 6 bases at J, leaving 8 bases unmatched. Germline V gene data show CDR1 as SGHAT and CDR2 as FQNNGV. This CDR3 is built from 15 residues. The CDR3 region is CASSRGDRGIAEAFF. CDR3 DNA: TGTGCCAGCAGCCGGGGGGACAGGGGGATCGCTGAAGCTTTCTTT.

V is TRBV10-2 and J is TRBJ1-2; 7 bases are a match to TRBD1. CDR3 size: 13 residues. V was clipped by 2 bases and J by 8 bases; unmatched bases: 5. The V gene's germline CDR1 is WSHSY and CDR2 SAAADI. As DNA, the CDR3 is TGCGCCAGCAGTGAGAGGGGGGACAGCGGCTACACCTTC. Translating gives CASSERGDSGYTF.

V is TRBV3-1 (or the pseudogene TRBV3-2) and J is TRBJ2-7, with D perhaps TRBD1 (5 bases). The CDR3 has 14 amino acids. From germline, CDR1 is LGHDT and CDR2 YNNKEL (reference sequence). The V and J ends lost 4 bases and 7 bases respectively, with 17 bases between them. CDR3 amino acids: CASSPRPRVTEQYF. In DNA form, the CDR3 reads TGTGCCAGCAGCCCCCGTCCCAGGGTAACTGAGCAGTACTTC.

V gene TRBV25-1 combines with J gene TRBJ1-1, with D maybe TRBD1 (6 bases). Trimming stripped 5 bases from V and 1 base from J, with 11 bases between. The CDR3 consists of 14 residues. Per germline, CDR1 MGHDK and CDR2 SYGVNS. The CDR3 sequence: CASSLQGENTEAFF. The CDR3 DNA sequence: TGTGCCAGCAGTCTACAGGGAGAGAACACTGAAGCTTTCTTT.

The gene calls are TRBV5-5 and TRBJ2-1, with D uncertain. CDR3 size: 15 residues. Trimming took off 5 bases at V and 0 bases at J, with 12 bases between the two ends. Germline V gene sequence: CDR1 SGHKS, CDR2 YYEKEE (reference sequence). CDR3 region: CASSSPSVSYNEQFF. Written as DNA, the CDR3 is TGTGCCAGCAGTTCTCCCTCTGTCTCCTACAATGAGCAGTTCTTC.

The J gene is TRBJ2-1, the V gene TRBV9; 10 nucleotides align to TRBD2. Germline-derived CDR1 and CDR2 are SGDLS and YYNGEE. The CDR3 is 18 amino acids. J lost 2 bases, V lost 0 bases, and 8 bases had no gene match. The CDR3 is CASSVGSSGSRTYNEQFF. Here the CDR3 DNA reads TGTGCCAGCAGCGTAGGATCTAGCGGGAGTAGAACCTACAATGAGCAGTTCTTC.

The chain links TRBV19 to TRBJ2-7; TRBD2 matches at 10 bases. From germline, CDR1 is LNHDA and CDR2 SQIVND (reference sequence). The CDR3 is 15 amino acids. The trim removed 4 bases at V and 4 bases at J, leaving 7 bases unmatched. The CDR3 loop reads CASSKLGTSVYEQYF. In nucleotides, the CDR3 is TGTGCCAGTAGTAAATTGGGGACTAGCGTATACGAGCAGTACTTC.

This clone was seen only once. The V call is TRBV10-3, the J call TRBJ1-1; D is ambiguous. In germline, CDR1 is ENHRY, CDR2 SYGVKD. This CDR3 has 14 residues. V was trimmed by 4 bases and J by 1 base, leaving 10 bases between them. The chain's CDR3 is CAISGRQSNTEAFF. CDR3 DNA: TGTGCCATCAGTGGTCGTCAGTCGAACACTGAAGCTTTCTTT.

The chain employs TRBV28 and TRBJ1-6; 7 nucleotides match TRBD1. Germline V gives CDR1 MDHEN, CDR2 SYDVKM. V shed 8 bases, J shed 7 bases, and the junction held 5 bases outside the gene matches. This CDR3 region has 13 residues. The CDR3 loop reads CASLTGRNSPLHF. The CDR3 region has the DNA TGTGCCAGCTTGACAGGGCGGAATTCACCCCTCCACTTT.

V and J are TRBV10-3 and TRBJ2-4; 12 bases are a match to TRBD1. The germline V gene encodes CDR1 ENHRY and CDR2 SYGVKD. V shed 6 bases, J shed 8 bases, and the junction held 8 bases outside the gene matches. This CDR3 has 15 residues. In nucleotides, the CDR3 is TGTGCCATCAGGGGGGACAGGGGGCGCCAGGACATTCAGTACTTC. Translating gives CAIRGDRGRQDIQYF.

V gene TRBV7-9 combines with J gene TRBJ1-2; tentative D call: TRBD1 (5 bases). The CDR3 extends over 15 amino acids. With 2 bases removed from V and 6 bases from J, the gap between germline ends came to 16 bases. Germline assignment: CDR1 SEHNR and CDR2 FQNEAQ (reference sequence). The CDR3 is CASSLWPDTSNGYTF. CDR3 sequence (DNA): TGTGCCAGCAGCTTATGGCCGGACACCTCCAATGGCTACACCTTC.

CDR3 DNA sequence: TGTGCCAGCAGCCCCGGCGGGACAGCAACTAGCACAGATACGCAGTATTTT. Translated, it gives CASSPGGTATSTDTQYF. V gene TRBV7-9 combines with J gene TRBJ2-3; D may be TRBD1 (7 bases). The V end lost 5 bases, the J end lost 0 bases, and 18 bases lay between the germline ends. CDR3 length: 17 amino acids. Germline V gene sequence: CDR1 SEHNR, CDR2 FQNEAQ (reference sequence). The whole variable domain, remainder taken from reference TRBV7-9 and TRBJ2-3, is DTGVSQNPRHKITKRGQNVTFRCDPISEHNRLYWYRQTLGQGPEFLTYFQNEAQLEKSRLLSDRFSAERPKGSFSTLEIQRTEQGDSAMYLCASSPGGTATSTDTQYFGPGTRLTVL.

The rearrangement joins TRBV9 to TRBJ1-1; 9 nucleotides align to TRBD1. CDR1 and CDR2 (germline): SGDLS, YYNGEE. The CDR3 consists of 13 residues. V shed 2 bases and J 4 bases; nucleotides not matched to a gene: 0. The CDR3 spells CASSVDRGTEAFF. The CDR3 DNA reads TGTGCCAGCAGCGTGGACAGGGGCACTGAAGCTTTCTTT.

The gene calls are TRBV7-8 and TRBJ1-2; no clear D. The CDR3 covers 13 residues. Trimming cost V 4 bases and J 4 bases, with 10 bases left between them. Germline V lookup: CDR1 SGHVS, CDR2 FQNEAQ. The CDR3 region is CASSSGRGYGYTF. The CDR3 DNA reads TGTGCCAGCAGCTCCGGCCGGGGCTATGGCTACACCTTC.

This clone is a singleton in its sample. The V and J genes are TRBV7-2 and TRBJ2-1, with D tentatively TRBD2 (6 bases). Germline V gene lookup returns CDR1 SGHTA and CDR2 FQGNSA. This CDR3 has 15 amino acids. V dropped 3 bases and J dropped 0 bases, with 9 bases sitting between them. The CDR3 region has the DNA TGTGCCAGCAGCTTGGGACTGGACTCCTACAATGAGCAGTTCTTC. Its translation: CASSLGLDSYNEQFF.

The chain uses TRBV12-3 or TRBV12-4 and TRBJ1-5; the D is unclear. The length of the CDR3 is 13 residues. V lost 3 bases and J lost 6, with 9 bases in between. CDR3 sequence reads: CASSLQDSQPQHF. CDR3 bases: TGTGCCAGCAGTTTGCAGGATTCTCAGCCCCAGCATTTT.

The rearrangement uses TRBV9 and TRBJ2-4; 8 bases line up with TRBD1. Losses at the gene ends were 1 base for V and 7 bases for J; bases not matched to a gene: 7. CDR3 length: 15 amino acids. The V gene's germline CDR1 is SGDLS and CDR2 YYNGEE. CDR3: CASSVTGQGINIQYF. The CDR3 region has the DNA TGTGCCAGCAGCGTAACCGGACAGGGAATCAACATTCAGTACTTC.

V and J are TRBV7-2 and TRBJ2-1; 8 bases are a match to TRBD1. Unmatched junction bases numbered 6, after V lost 4 bases and J lost 4 bases. Germline V gene data show CDR1 as SGHTA and CDR2 as FQGNSA. The CDR3 has 15 amino acids. The CDR3 sequence: CASSSDRGSYNEQFF. The CDR3 region has the DNA TGTGCCAGCAGCTCCGACAGGGGATCGTACAATGAGCAGTTCTTC.